Listed below are T cell receptor beta chains from one sample, sequenced in a study of blood T cell repertoires in COVID-19. The table came from immunoSEQ multiplex PCR; TCRdb's copy has only in-frame clones and leaves some out. The sample yields some 45,000 clones, approximately 90% seen once. The sample taken for sequencing was peripheral blood. These TCRs come from a man aged 55-75 years with active COVID-19. Each CDR3 is given without its conserved first and last residue. A D gene is named only where the DNA matches it firmly.

TRBJ2-1 | NA | TRBV18 | ASSPSRHEQF
TRBJ2-2 | TRBD1 | TRBV28 | ASTDRATGELF
TRBJ2-2 | TRBD2 | TRBV19 | ASSLAGGTGELF
TRBJ1-1 | TRBD1 | TRBV28 | ASSTRQGVMVAF
TRBJ1-2 | NA | TRBV21-1 | ASSKAGDRGTYGYT
TRBJ1-4 | NA | TRBV3-1/TRBV3-2 | ASSHFSGGEEKLF
TRBJ2-3 | TRBD2 | TRBV19 | ASRRLAGDRSDTQY
TRBJ2-1 | NA | TRBV9 | ASGSSSYNEQF
TRBJ2-3 | TRBD2 | TRBV9 | ASSVGTSGTTNTQY
TRBJ2-7 | TRBD1 | TRBV7-9 | ASSLGTGIYEQY
TRBJ2-3 | NA | TRBV7-6 | ASSLAHWEDKTDTQY
TRBJ2-1 | TRBD1 | TRBV29-1 | SVPGQGIWNEQF
TRBJ1-5 | NA | TRBV5-1 | ASSSTGGWNQPQH
TRBJ1-5 | NA | TRBV9 | ASSAQGSNQPQH
TRBJ2-2 | NA | TRBV7-6 | ASSSDGGWGTGELF
TRBJ1-4 | TRBD1 | TRBV11-2 | ASSPQGTDEKLF